The following is a T cell receptor beta chain sequence with its context. It has no known antigen specificity. Per-base qualities were not stored, and no clone one base away is much larger. Read against the paper, the sample's time point label means: persistent/refractory GD, antithyroid drugs over 5 years with positive TRAb. For both TCR sequencing and RNA sequencing, RNA was extracted from PBMCs in TRIzol. Graves' disease was diagnosed according to American Thyroid Association guidelines. The patients came from an endocrinology department in Xi'an, China. From each patient, approximately 9 milliliters of peripheral blood was collected into an EDTA anticoagulant tube. PBMCs were isolated by Ficoll Paque Plus density gradient separation without further T cell sorting. RNA quality was checked with an Agilent 2100 Bioanalyzer and agarose gel, and concentration with a NanoDrop 2000. Library method: multiplex PCR. Sequencing used an Illumina HiSeq 4000. To build TCR beta libraries, CDR3 regions were amplified by Arm-PCR using iRepertoire HTBI primers. PCR products were gel purified before sequencing. The original pipeline was this. Gene usage analysis of CDR3 amino acid clonotypes relied on the roughly 60 TRBV and about 15 TRBJ segments identified across samples. COPE and FqMerger were used to merge the filtered high-quality paired reads into contigs. BLAST was used to align contigs to IMGT TRBV, TRBD and TRBJ reference genes, and CDR3 was defined according to IMGT. Any clonotype with a frequency above 0.1% was counted as a highly expanded clone. Shannon entropy was used to measure repertoire diversity, and the Gini coefficient was used to measure V-J evenness. Public clonotypes were defined as clonotypes shared by more than one individual. TCRdb reprocessing: public reads trimmed at Q25 with fastp, clones called with MiXCR, in-frame beta chains kept. Every CDR3 protein is listed once, alongside the most common genes and DNA of its rows. The V and J calls were determined by TCRdb, not by the authors. Here the sample has roughly 300,000 distinct CDR3 sequences; 20% to 25% occur a single time. The ten biggest clones cover about 61% of the sample.

This sample is part of a study of regulatory T cells in long-lasting Graves disease (dated by TCRdb to the early 2020s). About the investigation overall: Persistent Graves' disease was defined as persistently positive TSH receptor autoantibodies together with antithyroid drug treatment for over 5 years. Persistent Graves' disease patients in the clinical cohort had taken antithyroid drugs for roughly ten years on average. This study used TCR sequencing and RNA sequencing of peripheral blood to compare persistent Graves' disease patients against newly diagnosed Graves' disease patients. The study took place in China and was registered as a clinical trial. A total of roughly 33 samples were covered by TCR sequencing, comprising approximately 13 persistent and about 20 newly diagnosed Graves' disease patients. What the study reported, not specific to this receptor: Only peripheral blood was studied, because thyroid tissue, the primary lesion, was inaccessible. Preferential use of TRBV28, TRBJ1-2 and TRBJ2-5 was observed in persistent disease, whereas TRBV20-1 and TRBJ2-1 were favored in newly diagnosed disease. Compared with newly diagnosed patients, persistent Graves' disease patients had lower TCR Shannon entropy and fewer highly expanded clones, which suggests clonal expansion. As a limitation, the authors acknowledged that the small sample size may reduce accuracy. Patients with persistent disease shared more public clonotypes (about 2,500) than newly diagnosed patients did (approximately 970). Sequencing and analysis were restricted to the TCR beta chain.

There are 14 amino acids in the CDR3, from cysteine to phenylalanine inclusive. Of the read, only the CDR3 DNA is kept; its 42 bases are in frame from base 1. CDR1 and CDR2 were assigned from the germline V gene as SQVTM and ANQGSEA. A distance of 21 bases separates the germline ends of V and J, which lose 6 bases and 9 bases respectively. The chain was built from TRBV29-1 and TRBJ2-1, with a weak D call of TRBD2 (6 bases match). This specimen consisted of peripheral blood mononuclear cells (PBMCs), obtained when the disease was refractory, from a patient treated with antithyroid drugs. The receptor comes from a female donor with Graves disease. The CDR3: CSVESSTSLGEQFF. The DNA sequence reads TGCAGCGTCGAGTCGTCAACTAGCTTAGGTGAGCAGTTCTTC.